The entry below describes one TCR beta chain. The data were obtained in a study of siplizumab effects on memory and regulatory T cells. Germline assignment: CDR1 MNHEY and CDR2 SMNVEV (reference sequence). The CDR3 loop spans 15 amino acids. V lost 3 bases, J lost 5 bases, and 2 bases stayed unmatched. Sequencing used immunoSEQ multiplex PCR; TCRdb keeps in-frame clones, though not all of them. In the table there are roughly 100,000 clones, about 90% of which are singletons. Specimen: CD4+ T cells sorted from blood. The receptor comes from a human donor in good health. V gene TRBV27 combines with J gene TRBJ1-5; TRBD1 matches at 12 bases. The CDR3 protein is CASSLGTGGDQPQHF. The DNA of the CDR3 is TGTGCCAGCAGTTTGGGGACAGGGGGCGATCAGCCCCAGCATTTT.